The source of this T cell receptor (beta chain) is a study of blood T cell repertoires in COVID-19. TCRdb's table, derived via immunoSEQ multiplex PCR, lists solely in-frame clones and lacks some. The sample lists 150,000 to 200,000 clones, 86% seen once, with about 26% in the top ten. The CDR3 consists of 16 residues. CDR1 SGDLS and CDR2 YYNGEE come from the germline V gene. V dropped 3 bases and J dropped 0; count of bases not matched to a gene: 7. The receptor comes from a woman aged 40 to 55 in a cohort exposed to, infected with or recovered from COVID-19 (not recorded which). Sequencing input: PBMCs or T cells enriched from blood (not recorded which). The chain combines TRBV9 with TRBJ1-1; 8 nucleotides line up with TRBD1. DNA for the CDR3: TGTGCCAGCAGCGGCCACCGGGACAGGCTGAACACTGAAGCTTTCTTT. This translates into CASSGHRDRLNTEAFF.